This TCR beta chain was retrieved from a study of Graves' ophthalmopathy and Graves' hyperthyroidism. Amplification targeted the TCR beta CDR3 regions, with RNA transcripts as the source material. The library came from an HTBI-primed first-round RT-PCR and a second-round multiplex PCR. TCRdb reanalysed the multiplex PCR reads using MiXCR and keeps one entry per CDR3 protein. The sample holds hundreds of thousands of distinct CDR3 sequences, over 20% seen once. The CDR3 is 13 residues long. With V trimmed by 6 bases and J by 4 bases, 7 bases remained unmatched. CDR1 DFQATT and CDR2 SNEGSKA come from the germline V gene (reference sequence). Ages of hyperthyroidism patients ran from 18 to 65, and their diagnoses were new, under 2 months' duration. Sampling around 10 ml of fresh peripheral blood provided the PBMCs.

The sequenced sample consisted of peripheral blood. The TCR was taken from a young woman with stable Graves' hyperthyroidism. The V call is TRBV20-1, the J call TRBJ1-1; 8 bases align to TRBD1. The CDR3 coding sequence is TGCAGTGCCCAGGACAGGGTTGTCACTGAAGCTTTCTTT. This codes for CSAQDRVVTEAFF.